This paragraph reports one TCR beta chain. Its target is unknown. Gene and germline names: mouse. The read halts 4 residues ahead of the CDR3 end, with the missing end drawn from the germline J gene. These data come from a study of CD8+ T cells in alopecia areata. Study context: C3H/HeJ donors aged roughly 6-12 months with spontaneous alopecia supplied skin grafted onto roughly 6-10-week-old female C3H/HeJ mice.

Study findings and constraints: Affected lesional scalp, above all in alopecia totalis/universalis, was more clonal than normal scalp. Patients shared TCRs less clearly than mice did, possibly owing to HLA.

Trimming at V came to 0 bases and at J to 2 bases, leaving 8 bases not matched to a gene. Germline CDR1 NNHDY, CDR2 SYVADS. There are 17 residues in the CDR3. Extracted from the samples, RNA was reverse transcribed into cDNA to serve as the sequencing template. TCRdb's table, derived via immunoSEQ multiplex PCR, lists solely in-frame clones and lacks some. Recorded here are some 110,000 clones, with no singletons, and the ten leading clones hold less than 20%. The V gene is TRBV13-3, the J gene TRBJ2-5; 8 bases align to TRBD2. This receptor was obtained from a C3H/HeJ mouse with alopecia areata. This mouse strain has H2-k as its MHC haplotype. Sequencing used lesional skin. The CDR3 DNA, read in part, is TGTGCCAGCAGTGATGCACGCTGGGGGGATGTCCAAGAC. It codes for CASSDARWGDVQD. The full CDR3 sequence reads CASSDARWGDVQDTQYF.